The rows below give T cell receptor beta chains drawn from one sample of a study of neoadjuvant anti-PD-1 for oral cavity cancer. Here immunoSEQ multiplex PCR was the method, and the copy in TCRdb shows in-frame clones only, minus some. The sample has roughly 14,000 clones; approximately 67% are singletons. Sequencing used PBMCs, obtained before nivolumab (anti-PD-1) treatment. Receptor source: a person aged 35-79 years with oral cavity squamous cell carcinoma. Each CDR3 is given with its conserved first and last residue. The order of the fields is D gene, clone size, J gene, V gene, CDR3 DNA, CDR3 protein. A D gene is named only where the DNA matches it firmly. Size values are once, few and many counts, or a class for expanded clones, and some rows have none.

. . TRBJ2-7 TRBV19 TGTGCCAGTAGTTATCCAGGGCACTCCTACGAGCAGTACTTC CASSYPGHSYEQYF
TRBD2 . TRBJ2-1 TRBV28 TGTGCCAGCAGTCCAGTAGCGGGAGGACGGGTGAATGAGCAGTTCTTC CASSPVAGGRVNEQFF
. . TRBJ1-5 TRBV2 TGTGCCAGCAGTGAAGCCAGGGCGAGGGATCAGCCCCAGCATTTT CASSEARARDQPQHF
. few TRBJ1-1 TRBV6-1 TGTGCCAGCAGTTCTCTCGGCACTGAAGCTTTCTTT CASSSLGTEAFF
. . TRBJ1-2 TRBV14 TGTGCCAGCAGCCAAGGCATCCGAGCTAACTATGGCTACACCTTC CASSQGIRANYGYTF
. few TRBJ2-1 TRBV29-1 TGCAGCCTCCGGGTCAAAACCTACAATGAGCAGTTCTTC CSLRVKTYNEQFF
TRBD1 few TRBJ2-7 TRBV19 TGTGCCAGTAGTCCCCGACAGGGAAAGTTCTACGAGCAGTACTTC CASSPRQGKFYEQYF
. few TRBJ2-7 TRBV6-1 TGTGCCAGCAGTGAAGCGCACCCCGGGCGGCAGTACTTC CASSEAHPGRQYF
. . TRBJ1-2 TRBV6-5 TGTGCCAGCAGTTACGACAGCCAATCCTATGGCTACACCTTC CASSYDSQSYGYTF
. . TRBJ1-2 TRBV2 TGTGCCAGCAGTGAAGTGGGGGTTTTTGACTATGGCTACACCTTC CASSEVGVFDYGYTF
TRBD2 few TRBJ2-1 TRBV14 TGTGCCAGCAGCCAGACTAGCGGGGGGGCCTTCAATGAGCAGTTCTTC CASSQTSGGAFNEQFF
. . TRBJ1-1 TRBV6-1 TGTGCCAGCGGGCGGAACACTGAAGCTTTCTTT CASGRNTEAFF
. . TRBJ2-3 TRBV5-1 TGCGCCAGCAGCCGAGCTGGGGTAAGCACAGATACGCAGTATTTT CASSRAGVSTDTQYF
TRBD2 once TRBJ2-7 TRBV7-9 TGTGCCAGCAGCTTAAATCCCTGGACTAGCGAGTCCTACGAGCAGTACTTC CASSLNPWTSESYEQYF
. few TRBJ1-5 TRBV19 TGTGCCAGCTCCGGGAGCAATCAGCCCCAGCATTTT CASSGSNQPQHF
. . TRBJ1-1 TRBV7-9 TGTGCCAGCAGCCCCGCCGGACCGACTGAAGCTTTCTTT CASSPAGPTEAFF
. . TRBJ2-2 TRBV19 TGTGCCACTACGCTCCAAAGGGGGGAGCTGTTTTTT CATTLQRGELFF
TRBD1 . TRBJ2-7 TRBV7-8 TGTGCCAGCACCCGACAGGGACCTTTCCACGAGCAGTACTTC CASTRQGPFHEQYF
TRBD1 once TRBJ1-6 TRBV5-1 TGCGCCAGCAGCTCGGGACAGGGGGTTAATTCACCCCTCCACTTT CASSSGQGVNSPLHF
. . TRBJ1-3 TRBV19 TGTGCCAGTAGCGACCGCCAGGGGGGAAACACCATATATTTT CASSDRQGGNTIYF
. . TRBJ2-5 TRBV5-6 TGTGCCAGCAGCCCTGGAGTAGCGCGAGAGACCCAGTACTTC CASSPGVARETQYF
. . TRBJ2-2 TRBV7-2 TGTGCCAGCAGCTTAGTACCTCGGCCTCCCGGGGAGCTGTTTTTT CASSLVPRPPGELFF
TRBD2 . TRBJ2-3 TRBV5-1 TGCGCCAGCAGCTACGCCCTAGCGGGAAGCACAGATACGCAGTATTTT CASSYALAGSTDTQYF
TRBD1 . TRBJ2-7 TRBV7-9 TGTGCCAGCAGATCTCTCCTACGGGACAGGGCCTCCTACGAGCAGTACTTC CASRSLLRDRASYEQYF